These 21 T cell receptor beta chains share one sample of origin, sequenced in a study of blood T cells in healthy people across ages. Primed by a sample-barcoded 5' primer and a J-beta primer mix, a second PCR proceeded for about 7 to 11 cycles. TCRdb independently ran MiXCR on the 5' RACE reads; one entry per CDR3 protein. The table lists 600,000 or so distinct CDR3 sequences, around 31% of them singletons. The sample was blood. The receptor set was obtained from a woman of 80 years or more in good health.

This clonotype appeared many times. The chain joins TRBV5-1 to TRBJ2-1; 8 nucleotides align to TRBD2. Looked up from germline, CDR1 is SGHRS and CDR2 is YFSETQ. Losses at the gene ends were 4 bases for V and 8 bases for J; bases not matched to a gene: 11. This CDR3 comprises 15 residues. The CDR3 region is CASSATARGGHEQFF. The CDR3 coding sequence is TGCGCCAGCAGCGCAACAGCACGGGGGGGCCATGAGCAGTTCTTC.

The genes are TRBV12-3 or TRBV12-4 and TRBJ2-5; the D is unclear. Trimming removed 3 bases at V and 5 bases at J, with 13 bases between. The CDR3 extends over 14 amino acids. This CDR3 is CASSFQHEGETQYF. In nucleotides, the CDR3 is TGTGCCAGCAGTTTTCAACACGAAGGGGAGACCCAGTACTTC.

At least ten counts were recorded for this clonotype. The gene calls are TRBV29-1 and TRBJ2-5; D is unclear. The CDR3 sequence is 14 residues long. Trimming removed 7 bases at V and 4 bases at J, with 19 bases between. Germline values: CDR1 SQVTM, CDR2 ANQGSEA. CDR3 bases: TGCAGCGCCAAGACGCCGGGCTCCCGAGAGACCCAGTACTTC. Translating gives CSAKTPGSRETQYF.

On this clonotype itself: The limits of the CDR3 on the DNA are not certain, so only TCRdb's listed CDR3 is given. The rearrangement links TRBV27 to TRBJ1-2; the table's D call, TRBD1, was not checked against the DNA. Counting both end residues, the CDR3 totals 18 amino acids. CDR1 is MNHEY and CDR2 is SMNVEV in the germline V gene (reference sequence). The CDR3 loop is CASSSSVGGGTGVYGYTF.

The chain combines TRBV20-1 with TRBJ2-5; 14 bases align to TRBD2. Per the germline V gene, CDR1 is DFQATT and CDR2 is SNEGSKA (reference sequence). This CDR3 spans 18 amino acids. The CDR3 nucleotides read TGCGGCGCCCTCCCGCTCGGACTAGCGGGGGGCCAGGGGGAGACCCAGTACTTC. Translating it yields CGALPLGLAGGQGETQYF.

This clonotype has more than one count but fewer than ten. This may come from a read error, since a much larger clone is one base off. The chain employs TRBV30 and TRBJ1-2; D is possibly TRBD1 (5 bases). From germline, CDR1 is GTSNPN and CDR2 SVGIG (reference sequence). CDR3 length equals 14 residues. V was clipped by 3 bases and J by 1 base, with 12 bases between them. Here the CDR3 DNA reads TGTGCCTGGAGCTGGGGGGGAGATAACTATGGCTACACCTTC. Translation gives CAWSWGGDNYGYTF.

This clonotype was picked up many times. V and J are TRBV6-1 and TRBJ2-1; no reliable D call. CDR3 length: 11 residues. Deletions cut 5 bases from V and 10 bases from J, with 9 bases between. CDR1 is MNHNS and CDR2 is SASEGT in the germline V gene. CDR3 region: CASSLLWEQFF. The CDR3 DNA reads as TGTGCCAGCAGTTTGTTGTGGGAGCAGTTCTTC.

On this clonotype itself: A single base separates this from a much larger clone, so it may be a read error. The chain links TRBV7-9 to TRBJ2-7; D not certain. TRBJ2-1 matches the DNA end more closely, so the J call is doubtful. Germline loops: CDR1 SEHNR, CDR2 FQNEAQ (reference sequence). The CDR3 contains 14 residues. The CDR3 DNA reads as TGTGCCAGCAACCCATCACAGCTCTCCTACGAGCAGTTCTTC. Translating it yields CASNPSQLSYEQFF.

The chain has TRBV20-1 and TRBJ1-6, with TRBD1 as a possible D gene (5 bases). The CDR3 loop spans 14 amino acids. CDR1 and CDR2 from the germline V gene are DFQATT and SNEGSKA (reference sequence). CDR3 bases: TGCAGCAGCTCCCCGGGACGGGATAATTCACCCCTCCACTTT. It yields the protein CSSSPGRDNSPLHF.

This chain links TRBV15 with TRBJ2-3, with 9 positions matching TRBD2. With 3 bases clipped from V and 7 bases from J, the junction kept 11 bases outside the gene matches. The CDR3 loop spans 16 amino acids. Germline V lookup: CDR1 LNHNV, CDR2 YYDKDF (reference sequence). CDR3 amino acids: CATSRDSGGRVNTQYF. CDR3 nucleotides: TGTGCCACCAGCAGGGATAGCGGGGGCCGGGTTAATACGCAGTATTTT. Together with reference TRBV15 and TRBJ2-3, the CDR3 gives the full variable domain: DAMVIQNPRYQVTQFGKPVTLSCSQTLNHNVMYWYQQKSSQAPKLLFHYYDKDFNNEADTPDNFQSRRPNTSFCFLDIRSPGLGDTAMYLCATSRDSGGRVNTQYFGPGTRLTVL.

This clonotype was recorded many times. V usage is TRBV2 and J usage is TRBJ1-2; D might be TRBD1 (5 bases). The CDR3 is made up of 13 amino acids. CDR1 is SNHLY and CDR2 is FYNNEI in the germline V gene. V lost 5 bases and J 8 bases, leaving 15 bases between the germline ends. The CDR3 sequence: CASSTGTQRGYTF. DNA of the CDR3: TGTGCCAGCAGTACCGGGACCCAGAGGGGCTACACCTTC.

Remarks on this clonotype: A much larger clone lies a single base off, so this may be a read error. In DNA form, the CDR3 reads TGTGCCAACAGCCCAGGGAGCGGGGGGTCCTACGAGCAGTACTTC. Translated: CANSPGSGGSYEQYF. The rearrangement links TRBV3-1 to TRBJ2-7, with TRBD2 matching over 9 bases. Germline V gives CDR1 LGHDT, CDR2 YNNKEL (reference sequence). There are 15 residues in the CDR3.

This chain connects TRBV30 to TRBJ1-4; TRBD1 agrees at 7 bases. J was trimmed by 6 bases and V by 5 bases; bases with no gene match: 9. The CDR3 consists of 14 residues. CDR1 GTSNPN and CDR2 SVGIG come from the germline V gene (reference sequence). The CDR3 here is CAWAGQDWDEKLFF. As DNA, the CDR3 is TGTGCCTGGGCCGGACAGGACTGGGATGAAAAACTGTTTTTT.

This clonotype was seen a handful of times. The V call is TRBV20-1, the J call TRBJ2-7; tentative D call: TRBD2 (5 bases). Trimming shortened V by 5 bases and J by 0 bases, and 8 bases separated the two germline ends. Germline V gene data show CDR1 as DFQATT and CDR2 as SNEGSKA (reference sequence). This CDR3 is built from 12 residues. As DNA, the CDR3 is TGCAGTGCTGTCCGGGACTCCTACGAGCAGTACTTC. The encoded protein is CSAVRDSYEQYF.

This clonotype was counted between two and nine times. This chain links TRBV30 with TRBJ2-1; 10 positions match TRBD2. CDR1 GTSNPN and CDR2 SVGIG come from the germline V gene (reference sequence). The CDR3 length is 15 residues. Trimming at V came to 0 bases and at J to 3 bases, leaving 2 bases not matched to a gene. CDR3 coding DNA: TGTGCCTGGAGTGTTAGCGGGGGGTTCTACAATGAGCAGTTCTTC. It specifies CAWSVSGGFYNEQFF.

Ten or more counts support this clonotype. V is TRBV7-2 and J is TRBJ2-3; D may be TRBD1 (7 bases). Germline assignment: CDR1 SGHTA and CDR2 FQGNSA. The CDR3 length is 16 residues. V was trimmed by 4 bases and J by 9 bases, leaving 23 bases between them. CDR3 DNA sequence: TGTGCCAGCAGCTCAATGGCGGGACAGCCATCCGGGACGCAGTATTTT. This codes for CASSSMAGQPSGTQYF.

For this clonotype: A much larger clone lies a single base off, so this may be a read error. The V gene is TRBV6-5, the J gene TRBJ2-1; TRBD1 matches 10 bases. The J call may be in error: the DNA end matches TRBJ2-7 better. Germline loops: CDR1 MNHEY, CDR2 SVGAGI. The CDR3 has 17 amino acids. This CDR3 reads CASSYSGTGEPYNEQYF. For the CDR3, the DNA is TGTGCCAGCAGTTACTCCGGGACAGGGGAACCCTACAATGAGCAGTACTTC.

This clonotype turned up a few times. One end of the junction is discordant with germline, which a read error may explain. CDR3 nucleotide sequence: TGTGCCAGCAGTCTCGCCGGGACAGCCTACGAGCGGTACTTC. Translating it yields CASSLAGTAYERYF. V is TRBV28 and J is TRBJ2-7; 7 positions match TRBD1. CDR3 length equals 14 residues. Germline V gene lookup returns CDR1 MDHEN and CDR2 SYDVKM.

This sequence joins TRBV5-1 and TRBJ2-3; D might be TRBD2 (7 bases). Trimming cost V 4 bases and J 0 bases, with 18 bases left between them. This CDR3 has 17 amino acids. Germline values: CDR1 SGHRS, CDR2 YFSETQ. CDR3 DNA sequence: TGCGCCAGCAGCCCGATCACTGCGGGGGCTAGCACAGATACGCAGTATTTT. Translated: CASSPITAGASTDTQYF. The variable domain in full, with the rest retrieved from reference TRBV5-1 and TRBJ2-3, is KAGVTQTPRYLIKTRGQQVTLSCSPISGHRSVSWYQQTPGQGLQFLFEYFSETQRNKGNFPGRFSGRQFSNSRSEMNVSTLELGDSALYLCASSPITAGASTDTQYFGPGTRLTVL.

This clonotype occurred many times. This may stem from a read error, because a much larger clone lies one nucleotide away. CDR3 DNA: TGTGCCAGCAGCCAGGGACTAGCGGCATACAATGAGCAGTACTTC. Its protein product is CASSQGLAAYNEQYF. V and J are TRBV4-2 and TRBJ2-5; 11 bases align to TRBD2. The germline V gene has CDR1 LGHNA and CDR2 YNFKEQ. J lost 11 bases, V lost 3 bases, and 11 bases had no gene match. There are 15 residues in the CDR3.

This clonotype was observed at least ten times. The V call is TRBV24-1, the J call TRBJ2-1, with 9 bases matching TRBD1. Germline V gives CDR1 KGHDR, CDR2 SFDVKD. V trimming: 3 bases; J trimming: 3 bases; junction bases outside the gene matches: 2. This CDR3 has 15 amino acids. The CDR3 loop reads CATSDLGQGYNEQFF. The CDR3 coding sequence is TGTGCCACCAGTGATCTGGGACAGGGCTACAATGAGCAGTTCTTC.